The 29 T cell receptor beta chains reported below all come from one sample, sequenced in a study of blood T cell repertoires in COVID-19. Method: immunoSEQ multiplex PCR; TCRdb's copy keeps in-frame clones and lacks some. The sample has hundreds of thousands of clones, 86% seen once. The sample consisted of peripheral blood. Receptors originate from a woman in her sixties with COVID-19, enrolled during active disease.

For the CDR3, the DNA is TGTGCCAGCAGTTATACCGGACAGGGCCCCTATGGCTACACCTTC. Amino acid sequence: CASSYTGQGPYGYTF. V is TRBV2 and J is TRBJ1-2; 8 bases are a match to TRBD1. CDR1 and CDR2 from the germline V gene are SNHLY and FYNNEI. This CDR3 has 15 residues. J was trimmed by 4 bases and V by 5 bases; bases with no gene match: 9. Variable domain in full (rest from reference TRBV2 and TRBJ1-2): EPEVTQTPSHQVTQMGQEVILRCVPISNHLYFYWYRQILGQKVEFLVSFYNNEISEKSEIFDDQFSVERPDGSNFTLKIRSTKLEDSAMYFCASSYTGQGPYGYTFGSGTRLTVV.

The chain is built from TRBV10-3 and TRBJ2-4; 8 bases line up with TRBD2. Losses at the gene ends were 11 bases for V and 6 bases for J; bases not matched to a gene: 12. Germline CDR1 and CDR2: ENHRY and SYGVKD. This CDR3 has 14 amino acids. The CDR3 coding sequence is TGTGCCGGCGCCCGACGGGGGGGCGGAAACATTCAGTACTTC. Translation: CAGARRGGGNIQYF.

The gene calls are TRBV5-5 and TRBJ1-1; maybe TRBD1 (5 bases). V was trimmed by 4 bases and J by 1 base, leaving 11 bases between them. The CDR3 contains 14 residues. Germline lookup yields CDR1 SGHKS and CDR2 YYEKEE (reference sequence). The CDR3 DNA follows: TGTGCCAGCAGCATGGGACTAACGAACACTGAAGCTTTCTTT. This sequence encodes CASSMGLTNTEAFF.

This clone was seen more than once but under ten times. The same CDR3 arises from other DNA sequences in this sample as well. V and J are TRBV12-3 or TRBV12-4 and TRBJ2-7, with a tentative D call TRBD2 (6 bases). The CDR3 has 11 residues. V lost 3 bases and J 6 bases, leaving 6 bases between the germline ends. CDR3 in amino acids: CASSFGGEQYF. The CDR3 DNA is TGTGCCAGCAGTTTCGGGGGCGAGCAGTACTTC.

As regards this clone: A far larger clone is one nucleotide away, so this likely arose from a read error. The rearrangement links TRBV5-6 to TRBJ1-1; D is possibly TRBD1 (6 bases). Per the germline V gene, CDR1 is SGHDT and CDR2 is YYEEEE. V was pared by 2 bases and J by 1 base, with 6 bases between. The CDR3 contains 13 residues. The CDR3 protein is CASSLGGNTEAFF. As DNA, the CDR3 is TGTGCCAGCAGCTTAGGGGGGAACACTGAAGCTTTCTTT.

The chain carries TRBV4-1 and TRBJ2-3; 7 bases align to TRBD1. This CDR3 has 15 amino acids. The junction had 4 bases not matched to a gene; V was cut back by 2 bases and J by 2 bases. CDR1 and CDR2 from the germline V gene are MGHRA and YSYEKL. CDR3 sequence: CASSQMTGITDTQYF. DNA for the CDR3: TGCGCCAGCAGCCAAATGACAGGGATCACAGATACGCAGTATTTT.

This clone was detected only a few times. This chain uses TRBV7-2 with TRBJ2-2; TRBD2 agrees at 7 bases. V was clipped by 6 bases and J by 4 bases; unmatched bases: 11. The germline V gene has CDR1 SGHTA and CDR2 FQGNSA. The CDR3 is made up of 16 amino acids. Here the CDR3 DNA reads TGTGCCAGCAGTGCAACTGGTGGACTAGGCACCGGGGAGCTGTTTTTT. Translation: CASSATGGLGTGELFF.

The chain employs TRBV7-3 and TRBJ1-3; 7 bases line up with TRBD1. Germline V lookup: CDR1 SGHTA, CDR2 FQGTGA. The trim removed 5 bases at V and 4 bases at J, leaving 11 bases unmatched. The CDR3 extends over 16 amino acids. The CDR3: CASSAGQQGSGNTIYF. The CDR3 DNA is TGTGCCAGCAGCGCGGGACAACAGGGGTCAGGAAACACCATATATTTT.

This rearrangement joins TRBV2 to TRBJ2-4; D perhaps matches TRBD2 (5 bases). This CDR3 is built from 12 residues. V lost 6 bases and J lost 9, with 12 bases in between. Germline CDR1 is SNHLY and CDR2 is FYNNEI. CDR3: CASRQEGGIQYF. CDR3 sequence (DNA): TGTGCCAGCAGACAAGAGGGTGGCATTCAGTACTTC.

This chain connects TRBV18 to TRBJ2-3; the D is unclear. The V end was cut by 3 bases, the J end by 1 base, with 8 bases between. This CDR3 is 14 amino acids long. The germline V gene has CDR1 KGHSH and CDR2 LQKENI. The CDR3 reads CASSPTTRTDTQYF. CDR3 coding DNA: TGTGCCAGCTCACCTACGACACGCACAGATACGCAGTATTTT.

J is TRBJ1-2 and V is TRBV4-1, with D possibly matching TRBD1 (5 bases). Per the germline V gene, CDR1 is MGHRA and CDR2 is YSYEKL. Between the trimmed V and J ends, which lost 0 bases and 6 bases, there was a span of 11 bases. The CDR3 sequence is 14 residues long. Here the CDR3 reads CASSQDKLTDGYTF. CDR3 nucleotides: TGCGCCAGCAGCCAAGATAAACTGACAGATGGCTACACCTTC.

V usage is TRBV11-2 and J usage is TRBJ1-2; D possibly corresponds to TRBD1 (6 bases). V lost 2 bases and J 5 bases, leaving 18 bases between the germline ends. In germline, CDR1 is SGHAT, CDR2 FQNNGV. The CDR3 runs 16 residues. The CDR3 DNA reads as TGTGCCAGCAGCTTACTACAGGGTCCTCTAGGGTATGGCTACACCTTC. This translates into CASSLLQGPLGYGYTF.

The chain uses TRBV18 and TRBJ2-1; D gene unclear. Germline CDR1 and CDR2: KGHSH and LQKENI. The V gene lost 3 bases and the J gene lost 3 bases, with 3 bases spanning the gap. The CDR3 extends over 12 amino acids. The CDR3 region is CASSPVYNEQFF. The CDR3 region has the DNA TGTGCCAGCTCACCCGTCTACAATGAGCAGTTCTTC.

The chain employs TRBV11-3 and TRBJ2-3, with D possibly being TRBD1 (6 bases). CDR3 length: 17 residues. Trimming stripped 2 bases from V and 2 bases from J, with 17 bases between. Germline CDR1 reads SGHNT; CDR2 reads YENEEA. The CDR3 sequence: CASSLWGHRTDTDTQYF. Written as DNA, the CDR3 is TGTGCCAGCAGCTTATGGGGGCACAGGACAGACACAGATACGCAGTATTTT.

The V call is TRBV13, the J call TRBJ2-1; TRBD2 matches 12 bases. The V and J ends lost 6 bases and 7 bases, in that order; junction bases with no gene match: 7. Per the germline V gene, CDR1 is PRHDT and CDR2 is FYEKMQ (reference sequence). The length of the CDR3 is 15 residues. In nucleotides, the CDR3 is TGTGCCAGCAGGGACGCTAGCGGGGGGGAGAATGAGCAGTTCTTC. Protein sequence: CASRDASGGENEQFF.

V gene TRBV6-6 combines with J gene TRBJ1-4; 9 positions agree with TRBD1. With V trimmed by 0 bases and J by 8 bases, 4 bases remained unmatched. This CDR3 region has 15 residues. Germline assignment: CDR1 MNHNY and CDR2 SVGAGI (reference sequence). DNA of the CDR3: TGTGCCAGCAGTTACTCGGGGACAGGGAGGGAAAAACTGTTTTTT. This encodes CASSYSGTGREKLFF.

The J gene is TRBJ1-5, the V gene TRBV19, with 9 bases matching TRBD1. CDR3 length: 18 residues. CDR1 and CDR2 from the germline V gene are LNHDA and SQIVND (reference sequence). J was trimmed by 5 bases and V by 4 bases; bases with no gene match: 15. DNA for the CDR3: TGTGCCAGTAGTAATCCGCTATCGGCCAGGACAGGGGATCAGCCCCAGCATTTT. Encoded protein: CASSNPLSARTGDQPQHF.

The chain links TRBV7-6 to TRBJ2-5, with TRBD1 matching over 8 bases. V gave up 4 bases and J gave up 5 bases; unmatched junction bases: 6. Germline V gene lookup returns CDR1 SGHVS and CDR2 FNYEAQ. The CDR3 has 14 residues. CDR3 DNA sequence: TGTGCCAGCAGCTCGGGGTGGACAGGGGAGACCCAGTACTTC. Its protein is CASSSGWTGETQYF.

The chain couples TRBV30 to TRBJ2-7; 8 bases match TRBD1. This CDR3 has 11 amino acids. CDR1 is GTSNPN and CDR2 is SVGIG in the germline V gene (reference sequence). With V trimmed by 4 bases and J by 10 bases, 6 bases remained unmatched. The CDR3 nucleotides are TGTGCCTGGACCCCTGGACAGGGTCAGTACTTC. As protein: CAWTPGQGQYF. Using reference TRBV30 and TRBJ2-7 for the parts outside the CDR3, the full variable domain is SQTIHQWPATLVQPVGSPLSLECTVEGTSNPNLYWYRQAAGRGLQLLFYSVGIGQISSEVPQNLSASRPQDRQFILSSKKLLLSDSGFYLCAWTPGQGQYFGPGTRLTVT.

The DNA of the CDR3 is TGTGCCAGCAGCCAAACCCGGGGGGGAGGAGAGACCCAGTACTTC. Protein sequence: CASSQTRGGGETQYF. The V and J genes are TRBV3-1 (or the pseudogene TRBV3-2) and TRBJ2-5, with 8 bases fitting TRBD2. Trimming removed 2 bases from V and 4 bases from J; junction bases left unmatched: 6. CDR1 and CDR2 from the germline V gene are LGHDT and YNNKEL (reference sequence). This CDR3 region has 15 residues.

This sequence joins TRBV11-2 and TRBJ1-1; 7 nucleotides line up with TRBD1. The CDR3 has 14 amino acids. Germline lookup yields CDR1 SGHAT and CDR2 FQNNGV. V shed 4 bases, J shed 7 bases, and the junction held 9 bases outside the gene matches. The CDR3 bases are TGTGCCAGCAGCTCTAGGACAGGCAAGTTTGAAGCTTTCTTT. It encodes CASSSRTGKFEAFF.

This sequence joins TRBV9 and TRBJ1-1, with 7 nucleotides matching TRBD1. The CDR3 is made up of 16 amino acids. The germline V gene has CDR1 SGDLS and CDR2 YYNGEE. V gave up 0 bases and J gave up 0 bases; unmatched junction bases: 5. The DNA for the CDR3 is TGTGCCAGCAGCGTAGAGGGGGCCCTAATGAACACTGAAGCTTTCTTT. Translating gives CASSVEGALMNTEAFF.

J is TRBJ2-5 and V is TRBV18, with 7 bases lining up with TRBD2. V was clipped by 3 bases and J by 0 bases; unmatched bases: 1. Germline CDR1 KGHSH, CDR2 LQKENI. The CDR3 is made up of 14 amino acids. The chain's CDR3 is CASSPGGNQETQYF. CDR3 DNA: TGTGCCAGCTCACCGGGAGGGAACCAAGAGACCCAGTACTTC. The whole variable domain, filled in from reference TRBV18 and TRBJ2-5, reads NAGVMQNPRHLVRRRGQEARLRCSPMKGHSHVYWYRQLPEEGLKFMVYLQKENIIDESGMPKERFSAEFPKEGPSILRIQQVVRGDSAAYFCASSPGGNQETQYFGPGTRLLVL.

CDR3 DNA: TGTGCCAGCAGTTCACAGGGCTACGAGCAGTACTTC. Encoded protein: CASSSQGYEQYF. The gene calls are TRBV27 and TRBJ2-7; D may be TRBD1 (6 bases). V was cut by 4 bases and J by 3 bases, with 7 bases left in between. The CDR3 is made up of 12 amino acids. The germline V gene encodes CDR1 MNHEY and CDR2 SMNVEV (reference sequence).

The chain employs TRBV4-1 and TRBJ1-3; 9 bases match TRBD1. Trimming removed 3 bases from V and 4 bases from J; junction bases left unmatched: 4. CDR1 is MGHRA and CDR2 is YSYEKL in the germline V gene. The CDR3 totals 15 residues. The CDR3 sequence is CASSHPGQGGNTIYF. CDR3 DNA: TGCGCCAGCAGCCACCCGGGACAGGGAGGAAACACCATATATTTT.

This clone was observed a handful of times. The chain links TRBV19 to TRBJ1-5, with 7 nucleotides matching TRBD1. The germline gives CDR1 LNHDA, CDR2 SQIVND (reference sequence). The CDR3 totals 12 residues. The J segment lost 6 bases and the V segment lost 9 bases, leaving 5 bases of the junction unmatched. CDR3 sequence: CASSQGIQPQHF. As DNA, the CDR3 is TGTGCCAGCTCACAGGGGATTCAGCCCCAGCATTTT.

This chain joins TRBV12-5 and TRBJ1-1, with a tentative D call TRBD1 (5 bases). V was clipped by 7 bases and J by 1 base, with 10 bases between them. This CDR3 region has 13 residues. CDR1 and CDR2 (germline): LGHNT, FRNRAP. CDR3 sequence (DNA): TGTGCTAGTGCGTGGGGCAGGAACACTGAAGCTTTCTTT. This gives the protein CASAWGRNTEAFF. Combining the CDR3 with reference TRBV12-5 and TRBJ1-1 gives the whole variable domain DARVTQTPRHKVTEMGQEVTMRCQPILGHNTVFWYRQTMMQGLELLAYFRNRAPLDDSGMPKDRFSAEMPDATLATLKIQPSEPRDSAVYFCASAWGRNTEAFFGQGTRLTVV.

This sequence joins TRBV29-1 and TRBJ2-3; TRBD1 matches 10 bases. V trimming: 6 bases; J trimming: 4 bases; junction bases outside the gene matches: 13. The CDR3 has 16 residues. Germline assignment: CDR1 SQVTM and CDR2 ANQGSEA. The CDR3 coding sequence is TGCAGCGTCCCAAATAGGGACAGGGGAAATGCAGATACGCAGTATTTT. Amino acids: CSVPNRDRGNADTQYF.

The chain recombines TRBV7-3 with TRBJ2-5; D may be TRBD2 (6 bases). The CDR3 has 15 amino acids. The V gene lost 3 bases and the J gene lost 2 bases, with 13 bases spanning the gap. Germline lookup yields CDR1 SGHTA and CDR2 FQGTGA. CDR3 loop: CASSFLGGQQETQYF. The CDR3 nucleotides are TGTGCCAGCAGCTTCCTAGGAGGGCAACAAGAGACCCAGTACTTC.